The entry below describes one T cell receptor beta chain. This sample stems from a study of technical replicates of blood from a few donors. Method: immunoSEQ multiplex PCR; TCRdb's copy keeps in-frame clones and lacks some. The sample shows 14,000 or so clones, around 83% of them seen only once. The V gene end was trimmed by 5 bases and the J gene end by 7 bases; junction bases not matched to a gene: 7. The CDR3 runs 15 residues. Per germline, CDR1 WSHSY and CDR2 SAAADI. Sequenced material: PBMCs. The receptor's source is a human donor in good health. The chain is built from TRBV10-2 and TRBJ2-1, with 11 bases that match TRBD2. The DNA for the CDR3 is TGCGCCAGCAGTCCACTAGCGGGAGATGGTAATGAGCAGTTCTTC. This translates into CASSPLAGDGNEQFF.